The 6 T cell receptor beta chains reported below all come from one sample, sequenced in a study of T cell clonality in common variable immunodeficiency. Overall study results and limits: Common variable immunodeficiency TCR beta sequences reportedly had fewer deletions and N-nucleotide insertions.

These TCRs are of unknown antigen specificity. TCRdb's table, derived via immunoSEQ multiplex PCR, lists solely in-frame clones and lacks some. This sample carries 25,000 to 35,000 clones, none of them present only once. Sequenced: peripheral blood mononuclear cells. All receptors come from a human donor with common variable immunodeficiency.

This clone was recorded many times. The read gets to within 3 residues of the CDR3 end, and the germline J gene fills in the rest. The genes are TRBV5-1 and TRBJ1-2, with unresolved D. The V gene lost 2 bases and the J gene lost 4 bases, with 6 bases spanning the gap. The CDR3 totals 12 residues. The germline V gene encodes CDR1 SGHRS and CDR2 YFSETQ. The CDR3 spells CASSFTSYGYTF. The sequenced CDR3 bases are TGCGCCAGCAGCTTCACTTCCTATGGC.

This clone appeared many times. The read ends 3 residues shy of where the CDR3 ends; the end is completed using the germline J gene. The V call is TRBV29-1, the J call TRBJ1-1; tentative D call: TRBD1 (5 bases). Trimming took 3 bases from V and 1 from J, leaving 15 bases between them. Germline V CDR1 and CDR2: SQVTM, ANQGSEA. The CDR3 is made up of 15 amino acids. The sequenced part of the CDR3 DNA is TGCAGCGTTGAGGGCAGAGGAAGGGGGAACACTGAA. Protein: CSVEGRGRGNTE. The complete CDR3 sequence is CSVEGRGRGNTEAFF.

A note on this clone: Sequencing ends 3 residues short of the CDR3 end; the germline J gene provides the rest. This rearrangement joins TRBV5-1 to TRBJ2-1, with unresolved D. V lost 0 bases, J lost 9 bases, and 7 bases lay in between. The germline V gene encodes CDR1 SGHRS and CDR2 YFSETQ. There are 12 residues in the CDR3. CDR3 in amino acids: CASSLGQLEQFF. The sequenced part of the CDR3 DNA is TGCGCCAGCAGCTTGGGACAACTTGAG.

This clone occurred many times. The sequence runs out 3 residues before the end of the CDR3; the remainder is reconstructed from the germline J gene. This chain links TRBV20-1 with TRBJ1-2, with D possibly TRBD1 on 5 matching bases. The CDR3 is 15 residues long. Germline V gene sequence: CDR1 DFQATT, CDR2 SNEGSKA (reference sequence). CDR3 DNA, as far as it was read: TGCAGTGCTAGAGATCCCAACAGGAAGATTGAAAGC. Protein sequence: CSARDPNRKIES. The entire CDR3 is CSARDPNRKIESYTF.

In its sample, this clone was seen a few times. The read terminates 3 residues before the CDR3 end, so the remaining end is supplied by the germline J gene. The chain combines TRBV7-7 with TRBJ2-5; D unresolved. Germline V gives CDR1 SSHAT, CDR2 FNYEAQ (reference sequence). Trimming pared 1 base from V and 5 bases from J, leaving 8 bases between. The CDR3 runs to 13 residues. The CDR3 DNA, read in part, is TGTGCCAGCAGCTTAGAATTTCCGGAGACC. It yields the protein CASSLEFPET. The whole CDR3 is CASSLEFPETQYF.

This clone was seen repeatedly, ten times or more. CDR3 loop: CASTHRDPLDNEQFF. Incomplete CDR3 DNA: TGTGCCAGCACTCACAGGGACCCGCTCGACAATGAG. V and J are TRBV2 and TRBJ2-1; possible D gene TRBD1, 6 bases. Read data end 3 residues before the CDR3 end; the end is taken from the germline J gene. The CDR3 contains 15 residues. V lost 7 bases and J lost 5, with 18 bases in between. CDR1 and CDR2 from the germline V gene are SNHLY and FYNNEI.